The 26 T cell receptor beta chains in this list originate from one sample, sequenced in a study of blood T cell repertoires in COVID-19. The data were produced by immunoSEQ multiplex PCR, yet TCRdb's version contains in-frame clones alone and is incomplete. The sample lists about 330,000 clones; approximately 90% were seen once. Sequenced input: peripheral blood. The receptors stem from a man younger than 40 with COVID-19, enrolled during active disease.

This chain uses TRBV3-1 (or the pseudogene TRBV3-2) with TRBJ2-2; perhaps TRBD2 as D (5 bases). The CDR3 runs to 13 residues. V lost 6 bases and J 8 bases, leaving 13 bases between the germline ends. CDR1 and CDR2 from the germline V gene are LGHDT and YNNKEL (reference sequence). For the CDR3, the DNA is TGTGCCAGCAGTCGCACTAGAAGGGGGGAGCTGTTTTTT. Translating it yields CASSRTRRGELFF.

This clone was detected only a few times. The CDR3 loop reads CASNRDRASYEQYF. The DNA for the CDR3 is TGTGCCAGTAACCGGGACAGAGCATCCTACGAGCAGTACTTC. J is TRBJ2-7 and V is TRBV7-2; 7 bases line up with TRBD1. The CDR3 covers 14 residues. V lost 9 bases and J lost 1; bases outside the gene matches: 9. Germline assignment: CDR1 SGHTA and CDR2 FQGNSA.

The chain couples TRBV5-4 to TRBJ1-1, with D uncertain. The CDR3 has 14 amino acids. The V end was cut by 0 bases, the J end by 1 base, with 7 bases between. CDR1 SGHNT and CDR2 YYREEE come from the germline V gene (reference sequence). CDR3 coding DNA: TGTGCCAGCAGCTTGGGGGCTACGAACACTGAAGCTTTCTTT. It translates to CASSLGATNTEAFF.

The gene calls are TRBV7-2 and TRBJ1-2; maybe TRBD1 (6 bases). Between the trimmed V and J ends, which lost 2 bases and 6 bases, there was a span of 13 bases. CDR1 and CDR2 from the germline V gene are SGHTA and FQGNSA. The length of the CDR3 is 14 residues. The CDR3 DNA reads as TGTGCCAGCAGCTTACGGGGGGGCAGGGATGGCTACACCTTC. Its translation is CASSLRGGRDGYTF.

The chain links TRBV5-5 to TRBJ2-1; TRBD2 matches 10 bases. Germline V gene lookup returns CDR1 SGHKS and CDR2 YYEKEE (reference sequence). This CDR3 spans 14 amino acids. Germline trimming cut 4 bases from V and 6 bases from J; bases unmatched to any gene: 4. CDR3 coding DNA: TGTGCCAGCAGCGGATGGACTAGCGGCAATGAGCAGTTCTTC. The encoded protein is CASSGWTSGNEQFF.

The chain recombines TRBV9 with TRBJ2-7; no firm D call. The length of the CDR3 is 12 residues. CDR1 and CDR2 (germline): SGDLS, YYNGEE. V lost 0 bases and J 7 bases, leaving 8 bases between the germline ends. The DNA for the CDR3 is TGTGCCAGCAGCGTAGGCCCCGGGGAGCAGTACTTC. It specifies CASSVGPGEQYF.

The chain links TRBV4-2 to TRBJ2-1; 12 positions agree with TRBD2. The ends lost 6 bases at V and 8 bases at J; junction bases unmatched: 11. Germline V gene lookup returns CDR1 LGHNA and CDR2 YNFKEQ. This CDR3 is 16 amino acids long. In DNA form, the CDR3 reads TGTGCCAGCAGGCCGACTAGCGGGAGACCTTTTGATGAGCAGTTCTTC. This codes for CASRPTSGRPFDEQFF.

The chain employs TRBV7-2 and TRBJ2-5; TRBD2 aligns across 13 bases. Germline V gene data show CDR1 as SGHTA and CDR2 as FQGNSA. The J segment lost 4 bases and the V segment lost 5 bases, leaving 7 bases of the junction unmatched. This CDR3 spans 16 amino acids. The CDR3 here is CASSATSGGAGETQYF. The CDR3 nucleotides are TGTGCCAGCAGCGCCACTAGCGGGGGGGCGGGAGAGACCCAGTACTTC.

Concerning this clone itself: A junction end diverges from the germline sequence, so it may reflect a read error. The genes are TRBV6-5 and TRBJ2-3; a possible D gene is TRBD1 (6 bases). The CDR3 is 16 residues long. The germline CDR1 and CDR2 sequences are MNHEY and SVGAGI. The CDR3 sequence: CASSYSKSRGTDTQYF. In DNA, the CDR3 is TGTGCCAGCAGTTACTCGAAGTCCAGGGGCACGGATACGCAGTATTTT.

This clone occurred a few times. The chain couples TRBV5-4 to TRBJ2-7, with 9 positions matching TRBD2. The CDR3 runs 15 residues. Trimming took 0 bases from V and 5 from J; bases not matched to a gene: 6. CDR1 is SGHNT and CDR2 is YYREEE in the germline V gene (reference sequence). In DNA, the CDR3 is TGTGCCAGCAGCTTGGGGCTGGCGGGGGGGGACGAGCAGTACTTC. It is translated as CASSLGLAGGDEQYF.

The chain combines TRBV5-5 with TRBJ2-1, with 7 bases lining up with TRBD1. Looked up from germline, CDR1 is SGHKS and CDR2 is YYEKEE (reference sequence). The CDR3 has 15 amino acids. V was clipped by 1 base and J by 5 bases; unmatched bases: 6. This chain's CDR3 is CASSLFVTGNNEQFF. Written as DNA, the CDR3 is TGTGCCAGCAGCTTGTTCGTGACAGGGAACAATGAGCAGTTCTTC.

The gene calls are TRBV6-5 and TRBJ2-7; D is perhaps TRBD2 (5 bases). CDR1 and CDR2 from the germline V gene are MNHEY and SVGAGI. V was cut by 7 bases and J by 2 bases, with 15 bases left in between. The CDR3 length is 14 residues. The CDR3 loop reads CASNKASMTYEQYF. CDR3 DNA: TGTGCCAGCAATAAGGCTAGCATGACCTACGAGCAGTACTTC.

V is TRBV19 and J is TRBJ1-1; D not resolved. V was cut by 3 bases and J by 2 bases, with 10 bases left in between. Per germline, CDR1 LNHDA and CDR2 SQIVND (reference sequence). CDR3 length equals 14 residues. CDR3 region: CASSMGQVNTEAFF. In DNA form, the CDR3 reads TGTGCCAGTAGTATGGGCCAAGTAAACACTGAAGCTTTCTTT.

The J gene is TRBJ1-6, the V gene TRBV15; 8 nucleotides align to TRBD1. CDR1 and CDR2 (germline): LNHNV, YYDKDF (reference sequence). The CDR3 totals 17 residues. V lost 3 bases to trimming and J lost 0 bases; unmatched junction nucleotides: 4. The CDR3 loop reads CATSSGQGTSYNSPLHF. CDR3 bases: TGTGCCACCAGCAGTGGACAGGGCACCTCCTATAATTCACCCCTCCACTTT.

This clone came up a few times. The gene calls are TRBV29-1 and TRBJ2-7; 7 bases line up with TRBD1. Trimming at V came to 7 bases and at J to 2 bases, leaving 8 bases not matched to a gene. Germline loops: CDR1 SQVTM, CDR2 ANQGSEA. The CDR3 extends over 13 amino acids. In DNA form, the CDR3 reads TGCAGCGCGGGGAGACAGGGAGCCTACGAGCAGTACTTC. Translation gives CSAGRQGAYEQYF.

This sequence joins TRBV19 and TRBJ1-1; a possible D gene is TRBD1 (6 bases). The CDR3 is 15 residues long. V was shortened by 1 base and J by 4 bases, with 13 bases between the two germline ends. Germline V gene lookup returns CDR1 LNHDA and CDR2 SQIVND (reference sequence). CDR3 sequence: CASSIAGGGPTEAFF. CDR3 sequence (DNA): TGTGCCAGTAGTATAGCGGGAGGGGGGCCCACTGAAGCTTTCTTT.

The chain has TRBV5-1 and TRBJ1-1; no definite D call. Per germline, CDR1 SGHRS and CDR2 YFSETQ. The CDR3 has 17 residues. Between the trimmed V and J ends, which lost 0 bases and 2 bases, there was a span of 17 bases. CDR3 DNA sequence: TGCGCCAGCAGCTTGGTCCTAGATACCACTTTCAACACTGAAGCTTTCTTT. This encodes CASSLVLDTTFNTEAFF.

The rearrangement joins TRBV6-2 or TRBV6-3 to TRBJ1-2; D not certain. Germline CDR1 and CDR2: MNHEY and SVGEGT. The V gene lost 4 bases and the J gene lost 3 bases, with 6 bases spanning the gap. The CDR3 covers 12 residues. CDR3 nucleotides: TGTGCCAGCAGTTTCCAGTACTATGGCTACACCTTC. This sequence encodes CASSFQYYGYTF.

This clone was detected many times. The chain carries TRBV29-1 and TRBJ2-7; 11 nucleotides match TRBD2. Looked up from germline, CDR1 is SQVTM and CDR2 is ANQGSEA. The V and J ends lost 8 bases and 5 bases, in that order; junction bases with no gene match: 14. This CDR3 region has 15 residues. The CDR3 coding sequence is TGCAGCTCCTCCGGGGGTAGCGGGGGGGCCCACGAGCAGTACTTC. Its translation: CSSSGGSGGAHEQYF.

The chain couples TRBV15 to TRBJ1-6; D not certain. CDR3 length: 18 amino acids. V dropped 2 bases and J dropped 0 bases, with 14 bases sitting between them. Germline CDR1 reads LNHNV; CDR2 reads YYDKDF (reference sequence). The CDR3 spells CATSRIPVQSSYNSPLHF. The CDR3 DNA reads as TGTGCCACCAGCAGAATCCCGGTTCAAAGCTCCTATAATTCACCCCTCCACTTT.

The chain has TRBV9 and TRBJ2-3; 10 bases map to TRBD2. Germline CDR1 and CDR2: SGDLS and YYNGEE. The CDR3 has 15 amino acids. After removal of 3 bases from V and 5 bases from J, the junction contained 6 bases not matched to a gene. In DNA, the CDR3 is TGTGCCAGCAGCGCAGCGGGAGGGATGCTAGATACGCAGTATTTT. It is translated as CASSAAGGMLDTQYF.

This chain uses TRBV19 with TRBJ1-2, with 9 bases matching TRBD1. The junction had 6 bases not matched to a gene; V was cut back by 6 bases and J by 1 base. Germline loops: CDR1 LNHDA, CDR2 SQIVND (reference sequence). The CDR3 loop spans 15 amino acids. The CDR3 sequence: CASSRTGQGNYGYTF. CDR3 DNA sequence: TGTGCCAGTAGCCGAACGGGACAGGGTAACTATGGCTACACCTTC.

CDR3 nucleotide sequence: TGCGCCAGCAGCCCCGGGACTAGCGGGAAGTTGAATGAGCAGTTCTTC. Translation gives CASSPGTSGKLNEQFF. This chain uses TRBV5-1 with TRBJ2-1; TRBD2 matches at 13 bases. This CDR3 region has 16 residues. Germline loops: CDR1 SGHRS, CDR2 YFSETQ. The ends lost 4 bases at V and 7 bases at J; junction bases unmatched: 8.

The rearrangement uses TRBV13 and TRBJ2-1, with 11 positions matching TRBD2. The junction had 1 base not matched to a gene; V was cut back by 3 bases and J by 6 bases. In germline, CDR1 is PRHDT, CDR2 FYEKMQ (reference sequence). The CDR3 length is 14 residues. This chain's CDR3 is CASSFSGGANEQFF. DNA for the CDR3: TGTGCCAGCAGCTTTAGCGGGGGGGCCAATGAGCAGTTCTTC.

The chain carries TRBV4-3 and TRBJ2-1; the D gene is possibly TRBD2 (6 bases). Germline V gives CDR1 LGHNA, CDR2 YSLEER. The V end lost 1 base, the J end lost 11 bases, and 21 bases lay between the germline ends. The CDR3 loop spans 16 amino acids. This CDR3 reads CASSQAPGTLSGQQFF. The CDR3, as DNA: TGCGCCAGCAGCCAAGCTCCCGGGACGCTTAGCGGCCAGCAGTTCTTC.

The rearrangement uses TRBV7-9 and TRBJ2-5, with TRBD1 identical over 8 bases. The CDR3 is 14 residues long. Germline trimming cut 5 bases from V and 5 bases from J; bases unmatched to any gene: 7. CDR1 SEHNR and CDR2 FQNEAQ come from the germline V gene (reference sequence). The CDR3 spells CASSPQGAEETQYF. The CDR3 nucleotides read TGTGCCAGCAGCCCCCAGGGGGCAGAGGAGACCCAGTACTTC.